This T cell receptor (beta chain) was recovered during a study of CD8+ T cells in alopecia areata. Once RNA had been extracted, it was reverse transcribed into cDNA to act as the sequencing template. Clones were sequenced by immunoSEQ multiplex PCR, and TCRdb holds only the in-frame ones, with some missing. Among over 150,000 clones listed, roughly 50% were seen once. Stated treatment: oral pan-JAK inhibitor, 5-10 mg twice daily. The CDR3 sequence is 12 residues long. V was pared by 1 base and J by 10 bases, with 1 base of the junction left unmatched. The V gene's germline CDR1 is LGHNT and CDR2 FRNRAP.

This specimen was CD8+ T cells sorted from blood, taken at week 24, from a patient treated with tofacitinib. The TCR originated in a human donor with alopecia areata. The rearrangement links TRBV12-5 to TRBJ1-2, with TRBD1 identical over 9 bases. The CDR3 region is CASGLGTGVYTF. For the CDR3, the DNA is TGTGCTAGTGGTTTGGGGACAGGGGTCTACACCTTC. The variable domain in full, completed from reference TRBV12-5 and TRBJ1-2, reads DARVTQTPRHKVTEMGQEVTMRCQPILGHNTVFWYRQTMMQGLELLAYFRNRAPLDDSGMPKDRFSAEMPDATLATLKIQPSEPRDSAVYFCASGLGTGVYTFGSGTRLTVV.